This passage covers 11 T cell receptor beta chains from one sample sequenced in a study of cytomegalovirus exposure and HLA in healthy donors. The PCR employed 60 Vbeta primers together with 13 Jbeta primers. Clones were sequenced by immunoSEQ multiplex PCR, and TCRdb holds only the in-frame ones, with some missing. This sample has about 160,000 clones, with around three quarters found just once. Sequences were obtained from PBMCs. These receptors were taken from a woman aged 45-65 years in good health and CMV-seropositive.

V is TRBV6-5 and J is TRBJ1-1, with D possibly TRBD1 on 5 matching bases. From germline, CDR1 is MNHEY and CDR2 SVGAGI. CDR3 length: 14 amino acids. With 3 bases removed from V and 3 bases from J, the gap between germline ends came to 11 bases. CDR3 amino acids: CASSYYPGDTEAFF. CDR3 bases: TGTGCCAGCAGTTATTATCCGGGGGACACTGAAGCTTTCTTT.

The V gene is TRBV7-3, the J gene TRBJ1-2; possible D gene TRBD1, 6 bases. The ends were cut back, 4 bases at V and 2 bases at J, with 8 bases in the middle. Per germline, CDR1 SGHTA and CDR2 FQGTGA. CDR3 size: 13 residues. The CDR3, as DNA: TGTGCCAGCAGCTACGGGACAAACTATGGCTACACCTTC. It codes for CASSYGTNYGYTF.

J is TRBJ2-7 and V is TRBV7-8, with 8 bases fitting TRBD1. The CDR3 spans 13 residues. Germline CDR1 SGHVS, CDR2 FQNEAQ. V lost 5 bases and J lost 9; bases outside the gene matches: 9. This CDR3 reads CASSRTGQALQYF. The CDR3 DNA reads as TGTGCCAGCAGCCGAACGGGACAGGCGCTGCAGTACTTC.

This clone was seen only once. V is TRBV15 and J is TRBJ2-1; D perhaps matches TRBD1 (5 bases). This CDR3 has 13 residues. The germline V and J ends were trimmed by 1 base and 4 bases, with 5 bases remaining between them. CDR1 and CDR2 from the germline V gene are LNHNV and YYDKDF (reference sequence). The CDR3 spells CATSRGQYNEQFF. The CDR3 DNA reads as TGTGCCACCAGCAGAGGACAGTACAATGAGCAGTTCTTC.

CDR3 sequence: CASRLGTGNNSPLHF. The CDR3, as DNA: TGTGCCAGCAGACTCGGGACAGGAAATAATTCACCCCTCCACTTT. The chain carries TRBV5-6 and TRBJ1-6; 8 positions agree with TRBD1. Unmatched junction bases numbered 6, after V lost 5 bases and J lost 5 bases. This CDR3 has 15 residues. Germline V gene sequence: CDR1 SGHDT, CDR2 YYEEEE. The full variable domain, in which reference TRBV5-6 and TRBJ1-6 provide the parts outside the CDR3, is DAGVTQSPTHLIKTRGQQVTLRCSPKSGHDTVSWYQQALGQGPQFIFQYYEEEERQRGNFPDRFSGHQFPNYSSELNVNALLLGDSALYLCASRLGTGNNSPLHFGNGTRLTVT.

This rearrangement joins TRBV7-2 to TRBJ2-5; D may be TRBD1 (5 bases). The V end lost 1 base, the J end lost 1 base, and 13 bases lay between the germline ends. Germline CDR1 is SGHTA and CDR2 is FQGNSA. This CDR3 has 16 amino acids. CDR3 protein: CASSLVRAGPQETQYF. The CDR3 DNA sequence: TGTGCCAGCAGCTTAGTCCGGGCAGGGCCCCAAGAGACCCAGTACTTC.

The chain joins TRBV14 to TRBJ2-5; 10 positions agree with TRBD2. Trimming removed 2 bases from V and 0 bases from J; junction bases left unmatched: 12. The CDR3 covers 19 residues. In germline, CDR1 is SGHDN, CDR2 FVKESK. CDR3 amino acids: CASSQNRASGGLYQETQYF. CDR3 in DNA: TGTGCCAGCAGCCAAAATAGGGCTAGCGGGGGCCTATACCAAGAGACCCAGTACTTC. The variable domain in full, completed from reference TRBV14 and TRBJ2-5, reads EAGVTQFPSHSVIEKGQTVTLRCDPISGHDNLYWYRRVMGKEIKFLLHFVKESKQDESGMPNNRFLAERTGGTYSTLKVQPAELEDSGVYFCASSQNRASGGLYQETQYFGPGTRLLVL.

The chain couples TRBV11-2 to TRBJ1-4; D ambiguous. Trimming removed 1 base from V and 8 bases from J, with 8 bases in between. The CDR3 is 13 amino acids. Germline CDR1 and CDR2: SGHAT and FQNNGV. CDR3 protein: CASSLGDFEKLFF. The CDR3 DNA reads TGTGCCAGCAGCTTAGGTGACTTCGAAAAACTGTTTTTT.

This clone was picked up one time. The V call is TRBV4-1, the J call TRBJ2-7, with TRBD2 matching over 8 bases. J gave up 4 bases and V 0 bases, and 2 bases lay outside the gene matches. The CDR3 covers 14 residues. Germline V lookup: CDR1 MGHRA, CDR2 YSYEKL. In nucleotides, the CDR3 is TGCGCCAGCAGCCAAGATAGCGGGGCATACGAGCAGTACTTC. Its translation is CASSQDSGAYEQYF.

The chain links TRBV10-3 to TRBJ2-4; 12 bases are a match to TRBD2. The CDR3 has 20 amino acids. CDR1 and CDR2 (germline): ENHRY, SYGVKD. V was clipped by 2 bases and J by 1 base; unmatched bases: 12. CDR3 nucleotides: TGTGCCATCAGTGAGGAAAGGTCTAGCGGGAGGGCTCTCGCCAAAAACATTCAGTACTTC. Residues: CAISEERSSGRALAKNIQYF.

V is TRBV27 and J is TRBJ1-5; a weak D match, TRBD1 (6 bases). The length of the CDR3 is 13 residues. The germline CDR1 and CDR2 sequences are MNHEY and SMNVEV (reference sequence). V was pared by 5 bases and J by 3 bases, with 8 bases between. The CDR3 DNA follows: TGTGCCAGCAGTCACAGGGACAATCAGCCCCAGCATTTT. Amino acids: CASSHRDNQPQHF.